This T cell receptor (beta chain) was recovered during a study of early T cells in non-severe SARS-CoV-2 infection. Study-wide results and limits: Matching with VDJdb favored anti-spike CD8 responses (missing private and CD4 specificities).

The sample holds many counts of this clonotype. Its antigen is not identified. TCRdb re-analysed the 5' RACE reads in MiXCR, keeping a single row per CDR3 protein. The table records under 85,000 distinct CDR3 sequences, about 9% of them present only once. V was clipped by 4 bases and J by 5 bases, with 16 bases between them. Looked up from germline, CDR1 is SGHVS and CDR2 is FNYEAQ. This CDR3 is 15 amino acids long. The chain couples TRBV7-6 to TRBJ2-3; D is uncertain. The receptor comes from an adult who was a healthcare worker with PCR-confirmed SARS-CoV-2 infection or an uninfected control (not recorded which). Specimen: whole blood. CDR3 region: CASSSLRTLEDTQYF. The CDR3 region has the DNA TGTGCCAGCAGCTCCCTGAGGACCCTTGAAGATACGCAGTATTTT.